One sample yielded the 31 T cell receptor beta chains listed below, sequenced in a study of T cells in Graves' hyperthyroidism and ophthalmopathy (dated by TCRdb to 2018 to 2020). Library preparation employed multiplex PCR. Instrument used: Illumina HiSeq 2000. The TCR beta CDR3 regions were amplified from the RNA transcripts. For the first round of RT-PCR on the TCR CDR3, the HTBI primer set was used together with the Qiagen OneStep RT-PCR kit. The raw public data were reprocessed by TCRdb itself: fastp quality trimming at Q25, MiXCR clonotype calling, in-frame beta chains only. Each record represents a unique CDR3 protein, reported with the most common genes and DNA among its rows. This sample comprises some 460,000 distinct CDR3 sequences, 15% to 18% of them detected only once. The ten largest clones add up to 7.5% to 8% of the sample. The material sequenced was blood. The receptors derive from a woman aged 18 to 35 with Graves' hyperthyroidism.

At least ten counts were recorded for this clonotype. V and J are TRBV12-3 or TRBV12-4 and TRBJ1-1; D call uncertain. The CDR3 has 13 residues. V shed 4 bases and J shed 1 base, with 7 bases lying between them. The CDR3, as DNA: TGTGCCAGCAGTTCGAGCAGGAACACTGAAGCTTTCTTT. It encodes CASSSSRNTEAFF.

This clonotype was seen a few times. The chain has TRBV12-5 and TRBJ2-5; the D call may be TRBD1 or TRBD2 (5 bases each). Germline assignment: CDR1 LGHNT and CDR2 FRNRAP. There are 11 residues in the CDR3. Trimming left V 3 bases short and J 14 bases short, with 13 bases between. CDR3 residues: CASGLGPGPYF. CDR3 coding DNA: TGTGCTAGTGGTTTAGGCCCGGGACCCTACTTC.

V usage is TRBV12-3 or TRBV12-4 and J usage is TRBJ2-6, with a tentative D call TRBD2 (6 bases). Trimming shortened V by 6 bases and J by 0 bases, and 9 bases separated the two germline ends. The CDR3 covers 15 residues. CDR3 sequence: CASRGGSSGANVLTF. The CDR3 bases are TGTGCCAGCAGGGGAGGAAGCTCTGGGGCCAACGTCCTGACTTTC.

Written as DNA, the CDR3 is TGTGCCAGCAGCCCCGGGACTAGCGGGAGGTCCACCTACGAGCAGTACTTC. Its protein is CASSPGTSGRSTYEQYF. The genes are TRBV12-3 or TRBV12-4 and TRBJ2-7; 15 nucleotides agree with TRBD2. The trim removed 6 bases at V and 2 bases at J, leaving 8 bases unmatched. This CDR3 spans 17 amino acids.

In its sample, this clonotype was seen a few times. The J gene is TRBJ1-4, the V gene TRBV12-5; 7 bases fit TRBD1. The CDR3 totals 15 residues. Trimming removed 0 bases from V and 7 bases from J; junction bases left unmatched: 5. CDR1 and CDR2 (germline): LGHNT, FRNRAP. Written as DNA, the CDR3 is TGTGCTAGTGGTTTGGTACTGCAGGGGGTTGAAAAACTGTTTTTT. Its protein is CASGLVLQGVEKLFF.

This clonotype has a count of ten or more. This sequence may be a read error, since a much larger clone differs from it by one base. This chain joins TRBV28 and TRBJ1-2, with D possibly TRBD1 on 5 matching bases. Germline assignment: CDR1 MDHEN and CDR2 SYDVKM. The CDR3 is made up of 17 amino acids. The CDR3 coding sequence is TGTGCCAGCAGTTCATCTTTTTTGGGACCTTTTAACTATGGCTACGCCTTC. It encodes CASSSSFLGPFNYGYAF.

This clonotype was counted only a few times. The rearrangement uses TRBV19 and TRBJ2-7, with D perhaps TRBD1 (6 bases). Germline V gene lookup returns CDR1 LNHDA and CDR2 SQIVND (reference sequence). The CDR3 runs 15 residues. Trimming stripped 2 bases from V and 0 bases from J, with 11 bases between. The CDR3 DNA is TGTGCCAGTAGTATAAGACAGGCCCTCTCCTACGAGCAGTACTTC. Its protein is CASSIRQALSYEQYF. The entire variable domain, with the rest obtained from reference TRBV19 and TRBJ2-7, is as follows: DGGITQSPKYLFRKEGQNVTLSCEQNLNHDAMYWYRQDPGQGLRLIYYSQIVNDFQKGDIAEGYSVSREKKESFPLTVTSAQKNPTAFYLCASSIRQALSYEQYFGPGTRLTVT.

This clonotype occurred many times. The chain links TRBV3-1 to TRBJ1-3, with D unclear. The CDR3 totals 13 residues. V dropped 9 bases and J dropped 3 bases, with 12 bases sitting between them. Germline CDR1 LGHDT, CDR2 YNNKEL (reference sequence). DNA of the CDR3: TGTGCCAGTGGGGAGGGAGGTGGAAACACCATATATTTT. This encodes CASGEGGGNTIYF.

The chain recombines TRBV18 with TRBJ2-7; D is tentatively TRBD1 or TRBD2 (5 bases each). Germline CDR1 is KGHSH and CDR2 is LQKENI. The CDR3 consists of 16 residues. V dropped 0 bases and J dropped 5 bases, with 17 bases sitting between them. The CDR3: CASSPPRAGRAHEQYF. The CDR3 DNA follows: TGTGCCAGCTCACCACCAAGGGCAGGGAGAGCCCACGAGCAGTACTTC. The whole variable domain, filled in from reference TRBV18 and TRBJ2-7, reads NAGVMQNPRHLVRRRGQEARLRCSPMKGHSHVYWYRQLPEEGLKFMVYLQKENIIDESGMPKERFSAEFPKEGPSILRIQQVVRGDSAAYFCASSPPRAGRAHEQYFGPGTRLTVT.

This clonotype has ten or more counts. The CDR3, as DNA: TGTGCCAGCAGTTTGATACAGGACAATGAGCAGTTCTTC. Amino acid sequence: CASSLIQDNEQFF. V is TRBV12-3 or TRBV12-4 and J is TRBJ2-1; D perhaps matches TRBD1 (5 bases). This CDR3 spans 13 amino acids. V lost 3 bases and J 5 bases, leaving 8 bases between the germline ends.

The chain employs TRBV4-2 and TRBJ1-6; D not certain. The V end lost 0 bases, the J end lost 7 bases, and 13 bases lay between the germline ends. Per the germline V gene, CDR1 is LGHNA and CDR2 is YNFKEQ. This CDR3 has 16 residues. CDR3 in amino acids: CASSQDLAVQNSPLHF. The CDR3, as DNA: TGTGCCAGCAGCCAAGATTTGGCGGTGCAGAATTCACCCCTCCACTTT.

This clonotype came up a few times. The chain has TRBV28 and TRBJ1-6; a weak D match, TRBD1 (5 bases). Germline CDR1 is MDHEN and CDR2 is SYDVKM. V was trimmed by 6 bases and J by 0 bases, leaving 12 bases between them. The CDR3 spans 16 residues. The CDR3 nucleotides read TGTGCCAGCAGCTCTCTCCAGGGCTCCTATAATTCACCCCTCCACTTT. It codes for CASSSLQGSYNSPLHF.

This clonotype occurred many times. This chain joins TRBV11-2 and TRBJ1-4, with D perhaps TRBD1 (6 bases). CDR3 size: 15 residues. V shed 1 base and J shed 6 bases, with 12 bases lying between them. Germline V lookup: CDR1 SGHAT, CDR2 FQNNGV. CDR3 amino acids: CASSLGAGAYEKLFF. CDR3 coding DNA: TGTGCCAGCAGCTTAGGGGCAGGGGCATATGAAAAACTGTTTTTT.

This clonotype has at least ten counts. Here the CDR3 reads CSALRGDSNQPQHF. CDR3 in DNA: TGCAGTGCTTTGAGGGGAGATAGCAATCAGCCCCAGCATTTT. The chain has TRBV20-1 and TRBJ1-5, with D perhaps TRBD1 (5 bases). Looked up from germline, CDR1 is DFQATT and CDR2 is SNEGSKA (reference sequence). V was shortened by 5 bases and J by 0 bases, with 11 bases between the two germline ends. This CDR3 spans 14 amino acids.

This clonotype has ten or more counts. V and J are TRBV5-1 and TRBJ2-1, with D perhaps matching TRBD2 (6 bases). This CDR3 spans 12 amino acids. Germline values: CDR1 SGHRS, CDR2 YFSETQ. V was pared by 3 bases and J by 9 bases, with 10 bases between. DNA for the CDR3: TGCGCCAGCAGCTGGGGCGGGGTTGAGCAGTTCTTC. Residues: CASSWGGVEQFF.

Points on this clonotype: With a much larger clone just one base away, this may be a read error. The chain has TRBV6-1 and TRBJ2-2; either TRBD1 or TRBD2 may supply D (5 bases each). V lost 11 bases, J lost 4 bases, and 26 bases lay in between. The CDR3 covers 17 residues. Germline assignment: CDR1 MNHNS and CDR2 SASEGT. CDR3 DNA: TGTGCCTGCAATATATCTCCGGGACCCTCGGGCACCGGGGAGCTGTTTTTT. This sequence encodes CACNISPGPSGTGELFF.

This clonotype has only a few counts. The V and J genes are TRBV6-2 or TRBV6-3 and TRBJ2-7; 10 bases agree with TRBD2. After removal of 7 bases from V and 0 bases from J, the junction contained 9 bases not matched to a gene. CDR3 size: 16 residues. CDR1 and CDR2 (germline): MNHEY, SVGEGT. CDR3 bases: TGTGCCAGCACCCCCTTAGCGGGAGGTCTCTCCTACGAGCAGTACTTC. Protein product: CASTPLAGGLSYEQYF.

Ten or more counts support this clonotype. The V call is TRBV6-1, the J call TRBJ2-3, with 9 bases fitting TRBD1. Germline V gene data show CDR1 as MNHNS and CDR2 as SASEGT. V gave up 8 bases and J gave up 2 bases; unmatched junction bases: 5. The CDR3 is 14 residues long. CDR3 loop: CASSTGGSTDTQYF. The CDR3 DNA reads TGTGCCAGCTCGACAGGGGGGTCCACAGATACGCAGTATTTT.

This clonotype was detected only a few times. The germline gene is not matched at one end of the junction; a read error may be the cause. V is TRBV18 and J is TRBJ2-3, with D uncertain. The CDR3 sequence is 15 residues long. CDR1 and CDR2 (germline): KGHSH, LQKENI. The CDR3 loop reads CASSPPRPSTDTRYF. CDR3 bases: TGTGCCAGCTCACCACCGCGACCGAGCACAGATACGCGGTATTTT.

The gene calls are TRBV5-1 and TRBJ2-1; TRBD2 matches at 10 bases. The CDR3 length is 22 residues. V dropped 0 bases and J dropped 1; count of bases not matched to a gene: 19. Germline lookup yields CDR1 SGHRS and CDR2 YFSETQ. The CDR3 loop is CASSLGAQGAVSGGPSYNEQFF. The CDR3 region has the DNA TGCGCCAGCAGCTTGGGGGCGCAGGGGGCTGTTAGCGGGGGGCCTTCCTACAATGAGCAGTTCTTC.

This clonotype was recorded a few times. This chain joins TRBV11-3 and TRBJ2-1; 7 bases map to TRBD1. Germline lookup yields CDR1 SGHNT and CDR2 YENEEA. Trimming took 4 bases from V and 4 from J; bases not matched to a gene: 7. The CDR3 has 15 residues. The CDR3 nucleotides are TGTGCCAGCAGCTCGACAGGGATAGGATACAATGAGCAGTTCTTC. Protein sequence: CASSSTGIGYNEQFF.

On this clonotype itself: This may come from a read error, since a much larger clone is one base off. V is TRBV2 and J is TRBJ1-3; D gene unclear. The germline V gene encodes CDR1 SNHLY and CDR2 FYNNEI. CDR3 length: 13 amino acids. CDR3 coding DNA: TGTCCCAGCAGTAAAGGGTCGGGAAACACCATATATTTT. The encoded protein is CPSSKGSGNTIYF.

This clonotype was seen at least ten times. The CDR3 protein is CASSITGQGGGNQPQHF. In DNA form, the CDR3 reads TGTGCCAGTAGTATTACCGGACAGGGCGGAGGCAATCAGCCCCAGCATTTT. The J gene is TRBJ1-5, the V gene TRBV19; 8 bases are a match to TRBD1. The CDR3 extends over 17 amino acids. CDR1 and CDR2 (germline): LNHDA, SQIVND (reference sequence). The junction had 9 bases not matched to a gene; V was cut back by 3 bases and J by 2 bases.

This chain uses TRBV5-1 with TRBJ2-7, with TRBD1 matching 8 bases. CDR3 length: 17 amino acids. Germline-derived CDR1 and CDR2 are SGHRS and YFSETQ. V shed 0 bases, J shed 1 base, and the junction held 9 bases outside the gene matches. Here the CDR3 reads CASSLAPGGFLSYEQYF. DNA of the CDR3: TGCGCCAGCAGCTTGGCCCCAGGGGGCTTTCTATCCTACGAGCAGTACTTC. The full variable domain, completed using reference TRBV5-1 and TRBJ2-7, is KAGVTQTPRYLIKTRGQQVTLSCSPISGHRSVSWYQQTPGQGLQFLFEYFSETQRNKGNFPGRFSGRQFSNSRSEMNVSTLELGDSALYLCASSLAPGGFLSYEQYFGPGTRLTVT.

Ten or more counts support this clonotype. This chain uses TRBV12-3 or TRBV12-4 with TRBJ1-5; TRBD1 matches at 7 bases. This CDR3 has 15 residues. With 0 bases clipped from V and 7 bases from J, the junction kept 6 bases outside the gene matches. The CDR3 DNA sequence: TGTGCCAGCAGTTTAGCAGCAGGGGGGAACCAGCCCCAGCATTTT. Residues: CASSLAAGGNQPQHF.

This clonotype was seen repeatedly, ten times or more. The chain recombines TRBV29-1 with TRBJ1-2, with D maybe TRBD1 (6 bases). V dropped 5 bases and J dropped 4 bases, with 14 bases sitting between them. The CDR3 sequence is 13 residues long. Looked up from germline, CDR1 is SQVTM and CDR2 is ANQGSEA. The DNA for the CDR3 is TGCAGCGTTACAACGGGACAAGTCTATGGCTACACCTTC. This codes for CSVTTGQVYGYTF.

About this clonotype: The conserved closing phenylalanine or tryptophan is absent in this CDR3, likely reflecting a read error. This chain links TRBV28 with TRBJ2-1, with a tentative D call TRBD1 (6 bases). V was pared by 4 bases and J by 0 bases, with 10 bases between. The germline gives CDR1 MDHEN, CDR2 SYDVKM. CDR3 length: 15 residues. The CDR3 coding sequence is TGTGCCAGCAGTTCAGGACAGAGCTCCTACAATGAGCAGTTCCTC. Protein: CASSSGQSSYNEQFL.

This clonotype came up many times. Compared with germline, one end of the junction differs, possibly owing to a read error. V and J are TRBV27 and TRBJ2-2, with D perhaps TRBD1 (6 bases). Germline CDR1 reads MNHEY; CDR2 reads SMNVEV (reference sequence). The CDR3 is 15 residues long. The CDR3 sequence is CASRLWGQDTGELFF. The CDR3 region has the DNA TGTGCCAGCAGATTATGGGGGCAGGACACCGGGGAGCTGTTTTTT.

This clonotype was counted a few times. This rearrangement joins TRBV27 to TRBJ2-3, with TRBD2 identical over 7 bases. This CDR3 has 17 residues. Unmatched junction bases numbered 14, after V lost 6 bases and J lost 2 bases. Germline V gene data show CDR1 as MNHEY and CDR2 as SMNVEV (reference sequence). The CDR3 is CASSHSVAGPNTDTQYF. For the CDR3, the DNA is TGTGCCAGCAGCCATTCCGTAGCGGGTCCAAACACAGATACGCAGTATTTT.

This clonotype came up many times. The rearrangement links TRBV14 to TRBJ2-7, with 8 bases aligning to TRBD2. The CDR3 sequence is 18 residues long. Germline CDR1 is SGHDN and CDR2 is FVKESK. Losses at the gene ends were 1 base for V and 2 bases for J; bases not matched to a gene: 13. Here the CDR3 reads CASSQAGRGAGAPYEQYF. CDR3 DNA sequence: TGTGCCAGCAGCCAAGCTGGTAGAGGAGCGGGAGCCCCCTACGAGCAGTACTTC.

This clonotype showed up many times. The V gene is TRBV7-3, the J gene TRBJ1-2, with 10 bases aligning to TRBD1. The length of the CDR3 is 14 residues. Per the germline V gene, CDR1 is SGHTA and CDR2 is FQGTGA. V lost 0 bases and J lost 8; bases outside the gene matches: 3. The chain's CDR3 is CASSLTRTGGGYTF. The CDR3 nucleotides are TGTGCCAGCAGCTTAACGAGGACAGGGGGAGGCTACACCTTC.